This T cell receptor (beta chain) was documented in a study of T cells after yellow fever vaccination. In the study overall: Fractions containing few cells were prepared with SMART-Seq v4 Ultra Low Input.

On this clonotype: Its antigen is as yet unknown.

V gave up 0 bases and J gave up 2 bases, with 6 bases separating them. This CDR3 spans 14 amino acids. Looked up from germline, CDR1 is MNHEY and CDR2 is SVGAGI. TCRdb re-called the 5' RACE reads with MiXCR, one entry per CDR3 protein. The sample consists of a few hundred thousand distinct CDR3 sequences, roughly a sixth of them appearing once. Findings of the study overall: Weaker, the secondary response had a peak occurring faster, on day 5 versus 15. Most primary-vaccination clones reappeared after the booster (96% CD4, about 90% CD8).

The J gene is TRBJ2-3, the V gene TRBV6-5; D is uncertain. The sequence derives from a man in his late teens or twenties who received the YFV17D yellow fever vaccine. Sequencing used PBMCs, obtained 4 to 5 days after the first yellow fever vaccination. DNA of the CDR3: TGTGCCAGCAGTTACTCGAGTTTCACAGATACGCAGTATTTT. It translates to CASSYSSFTDTQYF.